A selection of T cell receptor beta chains follows, all from one sample in a study of blood T cell repertoires in COVID-19. Assay: immunoSEQ multiplex PCR; the TCRdb copy retains only in-frame clones and omits some. The sample carries 55,000 to 90,000 clones, 75% to 90% recorded once. Source material: peripheral blood. Receptors originate from a woman of 80 years or more with active or convalescent COVID-19. CDR3s include the opening cysteine and the closing phenylalanine or tryptophan. D genes are given only for firm matches. Clone size, where shown, is once, few, many, or a class for clones that have expanded.

D | size | J | V | DNA | CDR3
TRBD1 | NA | TRBJ2-1 | TRBV10-3 | TGTGCCATCAGTGCTGGACAGGGAGAGAACAATGAGCAGTTCTTC | CAISAGQGENNEQFF
NA | NA | TRBJ1-1 | TRBV29-1 | TGCAGCGCGCTGACGGACAGTGTCCACACTGAAGCTTTCTTT | CSALTDSVHTEAFF
TRBD2 | NA | TRBJ2-2 | TRBV6-2/TRBV6-3 | TGTGCCAGCAGTACTAGCGGGGGGTCGAACACCGGGGAGCTGTTTTTT | CASSTSGGSNTGELFF
TRBD1 | once | TRBJ2-5 | TRBV5-1 | TGCGCCAGCAGCCTGATGGGACAGGGGATGGAGACCCAGTACTTC | CASSLMGQGMETQYF
TRBD1 | NA | TRBJ2-5 | TRBV7-2 | TGTGCCAGCAGCTACCGACAGGGGGCCGGTACAGAGACCCAGTACTTC | CASSYRQGAGTETQYF
TRBD1 | NA | TRBJ1-6 | TRBV3-1/TRBV3-2 | TGTGCCAGCAGCCGGGACAGGAGGGATTCACCCCTCCACTTT | CASSRDRRDSPLHF
TRBD2 | NA | TRBJ2-7 | TRBV19 | TGTGCCAGTAGTACCCGGGGACTAGCTAGCGAGCAGTACTTC | CASSTRGLASEQYF
TRBD1 | NA | TRBJ1-2 | TRBV7-2 | TGTGCCAGCAGCCCTTGGACAGGGTGGAATGGCTACACCTTC | CASSPWTGWNGYTF
NA | NA | TRBJ1-1 | TRBV19 | TGTGCCAGTAGTATAGACCAAACCTGGGGGGGGCGAACTGAAGCTTTCTTT | CASSIDQTWGGRTEAFF
NA | NA | TRBJ1-1 | TRBV7-9 | TGTGCCAGCAGCTTAGGCCGACAGGCCGGTGAAGCTTTCTTT | CASSLGRQAGEAFF
NA | NA | TRBJ2-5 | TRBV4-1 | TGCGCCAGCAGCCAAGTTTACGGTTTTGAGACCCAGTACTTC | CASSQVYGFETQYF
NA | NA | TRBJ1-2 | TRBV9 | TGTGCCAGCAGCGTAGAAGTGAGGGAACGTGGCTACACCTTC | CASSVEVRERGYTF
TRBD1 | NA | TRBJ1-2 | TRBV5-1 | TGCGCCAGCAGCCCGAGGACAGGGGGCGCCGGGTCCTATGGCTACACCTTC | CASSPRTGGAGSYGYTF
NA | once | TRBJ1-2 | TRBV15 | TGTGCCACCAGCAGAGGGAGGACGGAGGGTGGCTACACCTTC | CATSRGRTEGGYTF
NA | NA | TRBJ2-3 | TRBV6-5 | TGTGCCAGCACATGGTCCTACGGAGACTCTGATACGCAGTATTTT | CASTWSYGDSDTQYF
NA | NA | TRBJ2-1 | TRBV7-9 | TGTGCCAGCAGCTTAGCCATACCCATCCCTATGATCTTC | CASSLAIPIPMIF
NA | NA | TRBJ2-7 | TRBV5-5 | TGTGCCAGCAGCTTGCAGGGTTCTAGGCTCTACGAGCAGTACTTC | CASSLQGSRLYEQYF
NA | NA | TRBJ1-6 | TRBV7-9 | TGTGCCAGCAGCCAATTCTTGGGGGCCCAGTCACCCCTCCACTTT | CASSQFLGAQSPLHF
NA | NA | TRBJ1-5 | TRBV7-9 | TGTGCCAGCAGCATCAATCCCAATCAGCCCCAGCATTTT | CASSINPNQPQHF
NA | once | TRBJ1-1 | TRBV7-9 | TGTGCCAGCAGCTCCAGGGACACTGAAGCTTTCTTT | CASSSRDTEAFF
TRBD2 | NA | TRBJ2-3 | TRBV9 | TGTGCCAGCAGCGCCGGGACTACCACAGATACGCAGTATTTT | CASSAGTTTDTQYF
TRBD1 | NA | TRBJ1-1 | TRBV11-3 | TGTGCCAGCAGCCCGGGGACAGGCTCTGTTGAAGCTTTCTTT | CASSPGTGSVEAFF
NA | few | TRBJ1-5 | TRBV7-6 | TGTGCCAGCAGCTTAGTCCTCGGTAAGACAGACAATAGCAATCAGCCCCAGCATTTT | CASSLVLGKTDNSNQPQHF